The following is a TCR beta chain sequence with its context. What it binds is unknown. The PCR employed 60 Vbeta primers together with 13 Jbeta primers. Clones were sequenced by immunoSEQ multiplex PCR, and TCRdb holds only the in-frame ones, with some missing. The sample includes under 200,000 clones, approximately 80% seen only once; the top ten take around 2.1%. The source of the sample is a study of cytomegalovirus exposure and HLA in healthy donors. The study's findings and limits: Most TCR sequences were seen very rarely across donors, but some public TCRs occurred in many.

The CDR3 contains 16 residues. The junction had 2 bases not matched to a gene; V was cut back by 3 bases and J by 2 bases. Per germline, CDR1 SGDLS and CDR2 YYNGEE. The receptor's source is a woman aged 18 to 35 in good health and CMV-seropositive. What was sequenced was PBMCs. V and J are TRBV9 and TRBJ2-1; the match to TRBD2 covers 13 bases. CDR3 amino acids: CASSAGLAGTYNEQFF. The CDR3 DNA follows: TGTGCCAGCAGCGCGGGACTAGCGGGGACCTACAATGAGCAGTTCTTC.